This is a list of T cell receptor beta chains from one sample in a study of control samples from healthy donors and cancer patients. Produced via immunoSEQ multiplex PCR; TCRdb's table is partial and in-frame only. This sample has around 30,000 clones, with about 93% found just once. The specimen was PBMCs. All receptors derive from a middle-aged man with colorectal cancer. The CDR3 runs from the conserved cysteine through the conserved F or W. A D gene is named only where the DNA matches it firmly. A row's size may be missing; if present it is once, few, many or a size class.

>TRBJ1-4|NA|TRBV2|TRBD1
TGTGCCAGCAGATGGGGACAGGGAGGTGAAAAACTGTTTTTT
CASRWGQGGEKLFF
>TRBJ2-7|NA|TRBV7-2|NA
TGTGCCAGCAGCCTAGTGGCTCGAGAGCAGTACTTC
CASSLVAREQYF
>TRBJ2-1|NA|TRBV5-4|TRBD1
TGTGCCAGCAGCTTCGGGGACAGGGATGAGCAGTTCTTC
CASSFGDRDEQFF
>TRBJ1-2|once|TRBV9|NA
TGTGCCAGCAGCGACGACTTTTATGGCTACACCTTC
CASSDDFYGYTF
>TRBJ1-1|NA|TRBV10-3|NA
TGTGCCATCAGTGAGTCGCAGGGACGGGCTGAAGCTTTCTTT
CAISESQGRAEAFF
>TRBJ1-3|NA|TRBV12-3/TRBV12-4|NA
TGTGCCAGCACCCCCAGTGGAAACACCATATATTTT
CASTPSGNTIYF
>TRBJ2-5|NA|TRBV3-1/TRBV3-2|NA
TGTGCCAGCAGCCAAGGCGCGCAGGGGCGGGAGACCCAGTACTTC
CASSQGAQGRETQYF
>TRBJ2-5|NA|TRBV2|TRBD2
TGTGCCAGCAGTGAACCGACAGCGGGGGGACAAGAGACCCAGTACTTC
CASSEPTAGGQETQYF
>TRBJ1-1|NA|TRBV10-2|NA
TGCGCCAGCAGCCCCGGGCCAGTCACTGAAGCTTTCTTT
CASSPGPVTEAFF
>TRBJ1-1|NA|TRBV11-3|NA
TGTGCCAGCAGCCGAGTAAAGAACACTGAAGCTTTCTTT
CASSRVKNTEAFF
>TRBJ2-7|NA|TRBV7-3|NA
TGTGCCAGCGGTAATGACTACGAGCAGTACTTC
CASGNDYEQYF
>TRBJ1-2|NA|TRBV28|NA
TGTGTCAGCAGTACCCTAGGAGGGGCGAGGAGTAGGGGCTACACCTTC
CVSSTLGGARSRGYTF
>TRBJ2-1|NA|TRBV5-8|NA
TGTGCCAGCAGCTTGGTGACCAAATTCCCATCCTACAATGAGCAGTTCTTC
CASSLVTKFPSYNEQFF
>TRBJ2-5|NA|TRBV24-1|NA
TGTGCCACCAGTGGCGATTCCCCAACCCAGTACTTC
CATSGDSPTQYF
>TRBJ2-1|NA|TRBV5-5|NA
TGTGCCTTAGGACCCCCCAGGGGTGGGTTCTTC
CALGPPRGGFF